This is a list of T cell receptor beta chains from one sample in a study of cytomegalovirus exposure and HLA in healthy donors. Method: immunoSEQ multiplex PCR; TCRdb's copy keeps in-frame clones and lacks some. The table shows a few hundred thousand clones, with roughly two thirds occurring only once. Sequences were obtained from PBMCs. Receptors were obtained from a female donor in good health and CMV-seronegative. Both conserved end residues are part of each CDR3. The D gene is left open where the match is weak. Not all rows give a size; the values are once, few, many and, for expanded clones, a class.

CDR3: CASSLRQGFGGNTIYF
DNA: TGTGCCAGCAGCTTAAGACAGGGGTTCGGAGGAAACACCATATATTTT
J: TRBJ1-3
D: TRBD1
size: .
V: TRBV28

CDR3: CASSLGPTGGLRIYEQYF
DNA: TGTGCCAGCAGCTTGGGCCCCACAGGGGGGTTGAGGATTTACGAGCAGTACTTC
J: TRBJ2-7
D: TRBD1
size: .
V: TRBV5-5

CDR3: CASSQETSGTQYF
DNA: TGCGCCAGCAGCCAAGAGACTAGCGGGACGCAGTACTTC
J: TRBJ2-7
D: TRBD2
size: .
V: TRBV4-1

CDR3: CASGLVTGAYKNTEAFF
DNA: TGTGCTAGTGGTTTGGTGACAGGGGCTTATAAGAACACTGAAGCTTTCTTT
J: TRBJ1-1
D: TRBD1
size: .
V: TRBV12-5

CDR3: CASRVGLMNQPQHF
DNA: TGTGCCAGTAGGGTGGGGCTGATGAATCAGCCCCAGCATTTT
J: TRBJ1-5
D: .
size: many
V: TRBV19

CDR3: CASRRTGPAYEQYF
DNA: TGTGCCAGCAGGCGGACAGGGCCCGCCTACGAGCAGTACTTC
J: TRBJ2-7
D: TRBD1
size: .
V: TRBV6-5

CDR3: CASSARSGGWNTEAFF
DNA: TGTGCCAGCAGCGCCCGATCAGGGGGTTGGAACACTGAAGCTTTCTTT
J: TRBJ1-1
D: TRBD1
size: .
V: TRBV7-9

CDR3: CASSYSGRTYEQYF
DNA: TGCGCCAGCAGCTATAGCGGGAGGACCTACGAGCAGTACTTC
J: TRBJ2-7
D: TRBD2
size: .
V: TRBV5-1

CDR3: CASHRAGELFF
DNA: TGTGCCAGTCACAGGGCCGGGGAGCTGTTTTTT
J: TRBJ2-2
D: .
size: .
V: TRBV19

CDR3: CASSKGLAGTVLTGELFF
DNA: TGTGCCAGCAGCAAAGGACTAGCGGGAACGGTATTGACCGGGGAGCTGTTTTTT
J: TRBJ2-2
D: TRBD2
size: .
V: TRBV5-6

CDR3: CASGLPGRALFF
DNA: TGTGCTAGTGGTCTTCCAGGGCGCGCACTGTTTTTT
J: TRBJ1-4
D: .
size: .
V: TRBV12-5

CDR3: CATGDRTYEQYF
DNA: TGTGCCACTGGGGACAGAACCTACGAGCAGTACTTC
J: TRBJ2-7
D: TRBD1
size: few
V: TRBV10-3

CDR3: CASSRRLAGPYEQYF
DNA: TGTGCCAGCAGTCGGCGACTAGCGGGGCCCTACGAGCAGTACTTC
J: TRBJ2-7
D: TRBD2
size: .
V: TRBV27

CDR3: CASSSGFFTGVNTEAFF
DNA: TGTGCCAGCAGTAGCGGATTCTTTACAGGGGTGAACACTGAAGCTTTCTTT
J: TRBJ1-1
D: TRBD1
size: once
V: TRBV5-6

CDR3: CASSSDWGKYEQYF
DNA: TGTGCCAGCAGCTCGGACTGGGGTAAATACGAGCAGTACTTC
J: TRBJ2-7
D: .
size: once
V: TRBV7-6

CDR3: CASSLLAGVETQYF
DNA: TGTGCCAGCAGCTTATTAGCGGGAGTGGAGACCCAGTACTTC
J: TRBJ2-5
D: TRBD2
size: .
V: TRBV7-2

CDR3: CAAGMTGVGANVLTF
DNA: TGTGCCGCCGGTATGACGGGGGTTGGGGCCAACGTCCTGACTTTC
J: TRBJ2-6
D: .
size: few
V: TRBV9

CDR3: CASSFLGPTERGNTIYF
DNA: TGTGCCAGTAGCTTTCTAGGGCCCACGGAGCGGGGAAACACCATATATTTT
J: TRBJ1-3
D: .
size: .
V: TRBV19

CDR3: CATSTPGGETQYF
DNA: TGTGCCACCAGCACCCCTGGCGGAGAGACCCAGTACTTC
J: TRBJ2-5
D: .
size: few
V: TRBV15

CDR3: CASSLVGEDRFHTDTQYF
DNA: TGTGCCAGCAGCTTAGTCGGCGAGGACAGGTTCCACACAGATACGCAGTATTTT
J: TRBJ2-3
D: TRBD1
size: .
V: TRBV7-2

CDR3: CASSFDQGFDNQPQHF
DNA: TGTGCCAGCAGTTTTGATCAGGGTTTCGACAATCAGCCCCAGCATTTT
J: TRBJ1-5
D: .
size: once
V: TRBV28

CDR3: CASSYMLGAQPQHF
DNA: TGTGCCAGCAGTTACATGTTAGGGGCCCAGCCCCAGCATTTT
J: TRBJ1-5
D: .
size: .
V: TRBV6-5

CDR3: CASSLESWQSTDTQYF
DNA: TGTGCCAGCAGCTTAGAGTCGTGGCAGTCCACAGATACGCAGTATTTT
J: TRBJ2-3
D: .
size: .
V: TRBV7-2

CDR3: CASSQDRFGGRNNEKLFF
DNA: TGCGCCAGCAGCCAAGATAGATTCGGAGGGAGAAATAACGAAAAACTGTTTTTT
J: TRBJ1-4
D: .
size: few
V: TRBV4-1

CDR3: CASSLRGGTSSYEQYF
DNA: TGTGCCAGCAGCCTACGGGGCGGGACGAGCTCCTACGAGCAGTACTTC
J: TRBJ2-7
D: .
size: once
V: TRBV7-2

CDR3: CASSFGGLAYEQYF
DNA: TGTGCCAGCAGCTTCGGGGGGCTGGCCTACGAGCAGTACTTC
J: TRBJ2-7
D: .
size: once
V: TRBV5-4

CDR3: CASSPRQDPTYEQYF
DNA: TGTGCCAGCAGCCCGAGACAGGACCCGACCTACGAGCAGTACTTC
J: TRBJ2-7
D: .
size: .
V: TRBV11-3

CDR3: CSSSLEEGWNGYTF
DNA: TGTTCCAGCAGCTTAGAGGAGGGTTGGAATGGCTACACCTTC
J: TRBJ1-2
D: .
size: .
V: TRBV7-9

CDR3: CASSYSGQATYEQYF
DNA: TGTGCCAGCAGTTACTCAGGACAGGCAACCTACGAGCAGTACTTC
J: TRBJ2-7
D: TRBD1
size: .
V: TRBV6-5

CDR3: CASKPAVAGEDIQYF
DNA: TGTGCCAGCAAACCCGCGGTTGCGGGAGAAGACATTCAGTACTTC
J: TRBJ2-4
D: TRBD2
size: .
V: TRBV27

CDR3: CASSSEMRNTGELFF
DNA: TGTGCCAGCAGCTCTGAGATGAGGAACACCGGGGAGCTGTTTTTT
J: TRBJ2-2
D: .
size: .
V: TRBV5-6

CDR3: CASSQQENTEAFF
DNA: TGTGCCAGCAGCCAACAAGAGAACACTGAAGCTTTCTTT
J: TRBJ1-1
D: .
size: .
V: TRBV27

CDR3: CATSPLQGSGANVLTF
DNA: TGTGCCACCAGCCCCCTGCAGGGGTCTGGGGCCAACGTCCTGACTTTC
J: TRBJ2-6
D: .
size: .
V: TRBV15

CDR3: CASSLNFDEQFF
DNA: TGCGCCAGCAGCTTGAACTTCGATGAGCAGTTCTTC
J: TRBJ2-1
D: .
size: .
V: TRBV5-1

CDR3: CASSPPNGQGSTEAFF
DNA: TGTGCCAGCTCACCACCCAATGGACAGGGATCCACTGAAGCTTTCTTT
J: TRBJ1-1
D: TRBD1
size: .
V: TRBV18

CDR3: CASSYRLAPLLADTQYF
DNA: TGTGCCAGCAGTTACCGTTTAGCCCCTCTCTTGGCAGATACGCAGTATTTT
J: TRBJ2-3
D: .
size: .
V: TRBV25-1

CDR3: CASSVDTVNRNTIYF
DNA: TGTGCCAGCAGCGTGGACACGGTGAATAGAAACACCATATATTTT
J: TRBJ1-3
D: .
size: .
V: TRBV9

CDR3: CAWSPGSPPGNTIYF
DNA: TGTGCCTGGAGTCCCGGGAGTCCGCCTGGAAACACCATATATTTT
J: TRBJ1-3
D: .
size: .
V: TRBV30

CDR3: CASRLTAASGYTF
DNA: TGTGCCAGCCGTTTGACCGCGGCGAGCGGCTACACCTTC
J: TRBJ1-2
D: .
size: .
V: TRBV28

CDR3: CAWRPGRGLGGGEQYF
DNA: TGTGCCTGGAGGCCGGGCAGAGGGCTGGGAGGGGGCGAGCAGTACTTC
J: TRBJ2-7
D: .
size: .
V: TRBV30

CDR3: CASSLGLAGVYEQFF
DNA: TGTGCCAGCAGTTTAGGGCTAGCGGGGGTGTATGAGCAGTTCTTC
J: TRBJ2-1
D: TRBD2
size: once
V: TRBV27

CDR3: CASSLATSGIYEQYF
DNA: TGTGCCAGCAGCTTGGCGACTAGCGGAATCTACGAGCAGTACTTC
J: TRBJ2-7
D: TRBD2
size: once
V: TRBV7-9

CDR3: CASSLTRGAVNTGELFF
DNA: TGTGCCAGCAGCTTAACCAGGGGCGCTGTTAACACCGGGGAGCTGTTTTTT
J: TRBJ2-2
D: .
size: .
V: TRBV7-9

CDR3: CASSPTGPLTTQYF
DNA: TGTGCCAGCAGTCCGACAGGGCCTCTAACTACGCAGTATTTT
J: TRBJ2-3
D: TRBD1
size: .
V: TRBV27

CDR3: CSARDTRGQFF
DNA: TGCAGTGCTAGGGATACCAGGGGGCAGTTCTTC
J: TRBJ2-1
D: .
size: .
V: TRBV20-1

CDR3: CASSPRTGTDGYTF
DNA: TGTGCCAGCAGTCCCAGGACAGGGACGGATGGCTACACCTTC
J: TRBJ1-2
D: TRBD1
size: few
V: TRBV27

CDR3: CASSLEAGVETQYF
DNA: TGTGCCAGCAGTTTAGAGGCGGGAGTAGAGACCCAGTACTTC
J: TRBJ2-5
D: TRBD2
size: .
V: TRBV27

CDR3: CASSPDGGAKNEQYF
DNA: TGTGCCAGCTCACCCGATGGAGGGGCGAAGAACGAGCAGTACTTC
J: TRBJ2-7
D: .
size: .
V: TRBV18

CDR3: CASSSYRDGELFF
DNA: TGTGCCAGCAGCTCCTATCGGGACGGGGAGCTGTTTTTT
J: TRBJ2-2
D: .
size: .
V: TRBV7-9

CDR3: CASSHRLAGAGELFF
DNA: TGTGCCAGCAGCCATCGACTAGCGGGAGCCGGGGAGCTGTTTTTT
J: TRBJ2-2
D: TRBD2
size: .
V: TRBV14

CDR3: CASRIGAGSEAFF
DNA: TGTGCCAGCAGAATTGGGGCGGGAAGCGAAGCTTTCTTT
J: TRBJ1-1
D: .
size: .
V: TRBV4-2

CDR3: CASSPSGRGREKLFF
DNA: TGTGCCAGCAGCCCCTCTGGCAGGGGGCGGGAAAAACTGTTTTTT
J: TRBJ1-4
D: TRBD1
size: .
V: TRBV11-3

CDR3: CASSLRQGYTEAFF
DNA: TGTGCCAGCAGTTTAAGACAGGGTTACACTGAAGCTTTCTTT
J: TRBJ1-1
D: TRBD1
size: .
V: TRBV27

CDR3: CASRSRFWASNQPQHF
DNA: TGTGCCAGTAGGAGCCGATTCTGGGCCTCTAATCAGCCCCAGCATTTT
J: TRBJ1-5
D: .
size: once
V: TRBV19

CDR3: CASSLLWGSGSTGELFF
DNA: TGTGCCAGCAGCCTACTCTGGGGTAGCGGGAGTACCGGGGAGCTGTTTTTT
J: TRBJ2-2
D: TRBD2
size: .
V: TRBV7-9

CDR3: CASSVGNARVTGELFF
DNA: TGTGCCAGCAGTGTAGGAAATGCGAGGGTCACCGGGGAGCTGTTTTTT
J: TRBJ2-2
D: .
size: .
V: TRBV7-8

CDR3: CASYLQGSVGYTF
DNA: TGTGCCAGCTATCTACAGGGGTCCGTAGGCTACACCTTC
J: TRBJ1-2
D: TRBD1
size: .
V: TRBV2

CDR3: CASSPEVTPYGYTF
DNA: TGTGCCAGCTCACCCGAGGTGACCCCCTATGGCTACACCTTC
J: TRBJ1-2
D: .
size: .
V: TRBV18